Following are 28 T cell receptor beta chains from one sample sequenced in a study of T cells in Graves' hyperthyroidism and ophthalmopathy. What was amplified from RNA transcripts were TCR beta CDR3 regions. The primer set for the first-round RT-PCR of the TCR CDR3 was HTBI. TCRdb processed the multiplex PCR reads anew with MiXCR; each CDR3 protein has one entry. Of about 560,000 distinct CDR3 sequences listed, 15% to 20% are singletons. Input material: blood. These TCRs come from a woman between 18 and 29 years old with Graves' hyperthyroidism.

The V call is TRBV20-1, the J call TRBJ1-6; TRBD1 is a possible D gene (6 bases). V was shortened by 0 bases and J by 8 bases, with 14 bases between the two germline ends. CDR1 and CDR2 (germline): DFQATT, SNEGSKA (reference sequence). CDR3 length: 15 residues. CDR3 in DNA: TGCAGTGCTAGAGATCTCAGGACAGAGGATTCACCCCTCCACTTT. As protein: CSARDLRTEDSPLHF.

This clonotype was found many times. The rearrangement uses TRBV12-3 or TRBV12-4 and TRBJ1-1; D remains unclear. V lost 5 bases and J lost 0, with 13 bases in between. This CDR3 comprises 15 residues. CDR3 sequence reads: CASSNRALMNTEAFF. The CDR3 coding sequence is TGTGCCAGCAGTAACCGGGCCCTGATGAACACTGAAGCTTTCTTT.

This clonotype was detected ten times or more. The rearrangement joins TRBV18 to TRBJ2-5; D is unclear. V gave up 3 bases and J gave up 5 bases, with 10 bases separating them. This CDR3 contains 13 residues. The germline V gene encodes CDR1 KGHSH and CDR2 LQKENI. The CDR3 is CASSPGHAETQYF. In DNA form, the CDR3 reads TGTGCCAGCTCACCCGGCCATGCCGAGACCCAGTACTTC.

The rearrangement uses TRBV5-5 and TRBJ1-1; D is undetermined. The V end was cut by 0 bases, the J end by 4 bases, with 13 bases between. The CDR3 is 15 amino acids. In germline, CDR1 is SGHKS, CDR2 YYEKEE (reference sequence). The CDR3 DNA is TGTGCCAGCAGCTTGGGTTCGGTGGCAGTCACTGAAGCTTTCTTT. As protein: CASSLGSVAVTEAFF.

With respect to this clonotype: A junction end diverges from the germline sequence, so it may reflect a read error. The chain carries TRBV10-2 and TRBJ2-5; 12 bases agree with TRBD2. Germline values: CDR1 WSHSY, CDR2 SAAADI. The CDR3 loop spans 15 amino acids. The CDR3 bases are TGCGCCAGCAGTGAGGGGACTAGCGGGCAAGGGACCCAGTACTTC. It codes for CASSEGTSGQGTQYF.

The chain combines TRBV18 with TRBJ2-2; D might be TRBD1 or TRBD2, each matching 5 bases. Germline CDR1 is KGHSH and CDR2 is LQKENI. The CDR3 length is 15 residues. V shed 5 bases and J shed 5 bases, with 15 bases lying between them. The CDR3: CASSETMGETGELFF. DNA for the CDR3: TGTGCCAGCTCAGAGACGATGGGGGAGACCGGGGAGCTGTTTTTT. Drawing the rest from reference TRBV18 and TRBJ2-2, the complete variable domain is NAGVMQNPRHLVRRRGQEARLRCSPMKGHSHVYWYRQLPEEGLKFMVYLQKENIIDESGMPKERFSAEFPKEGPSILRIQQVVRGDSAAYFCASSETMGETGELFFGEGSRLTVL.

This clonotype was counted ten times or more. The chain joins TRBV20-1 to TRBJ2-2; possibly TRBD1 for D (6 bases). The CDR3 is made up of 15 amino acids. Germline CDR1 is DFQATT and CDR2 is SNEGSKA (reference sequence). The V and J ends lost 2 bases and 1 base respectively, with 11 bases between them. The CDR3 nucleotides are TGCAGTGCTAGAAGCAGGGGCAAGAACACCGGGGAGCTGTTTTTT. This translates into CSARSRGKNTGELFF.

This clonotype was picked up a small number of times. V gene TRBV5-1 combines with J gene TRBJ1-1; no clear D. V was shortened by 0 bases and J by 4 bases, with 10 bases between the two germline ends. Looked up from germline, CDR1 is SGHRS and CDR2 is YFSETQ. The CDR3 is 14 amino acids. The DNA for the CDR3 is TGCGCCAGCAGCTTGGAAGGGTCCAGCACTGAAGCTTTCTTT. Translated: CASSLEGSSTEAFF. The full variable domain, rest sourced from reference TRBV5-1 and TRBJ1-1, is KAGVTQTPRYLIKTRGQQVTLSCSPISGHRSVSWYQQTPGQGLQFLFEYFSETQRNKGNFPGRFSGRQFSNSRSEMNVSTLELGDSALYLCASSLEGSSTEAFFGQGTRLTVV.

This clonotype appeared many times. The chain employs TRBV2 and TRBJ2-5, with TRBD2 matching over 10 bases. CDR1 and CDR2 from the germline V gene are SNHLY and FYNNEI. The CDR3 spans 14 residues. The V gene end was trimmed by 6 bases and the J gene end by 5 bases; junction bases not matched to a gene: 6. The CDR3 loop reads CASRASGGRETQYF. The CDR3 bases are TGTGCCAGCAGGGCTAGCGGGGGTAGGGAGACCCAGTACTTC. Combining the CDR3 with reference TRBV2 and TRBJ2-5 gives the whole variable domain EPEVTQTPSHQVTQMGQEVILRCVPISNHLYFYWYRQILGQKVEFLVSFYNNEISEKSEIFDDQFSVERPDGSNFTLKIRSTKLEDSAMYFCASRASGGRETQYFGPGTRLLVL.

The chain recombines TRBV4-2 with TRBJ2-1; TRBD1 is a possible D gene (6 bases). The V end lost 1 base, the J end lost 8 bases, and 12 bases lay between the germline ends. The germline V gene encodes CDR1 LGHNA and CDR2 YNFKEQ. The CDR3 contains 14 residues. In DNA form, the CDR3 reads TGTGCCAGCAGCCAAGGGGTACAGGGCCATGAGCAGTTCTTC. It is translated as CASSQGVQGHEQFF.

This clonotype was detected many times. The chain joins TRBV6-5 to TRBJ2-5, with a weak D call TRBD2 (5 bases). Germline V CDR1 and CDR2: MNHEY, SVGAGI. The CDR3 is made up of 15 amino acids. Deletions cut 0 bases from V and 6 bases from J, with 14 bases between. CDR3 residues: CASSYSISGEKTQYF. The CDR3 DNA is TGTGCCAGCAGTTACTCGATCAGCGGTGAGAAGACCCAGTACTTC.

This clonotype showed up many times. The rearrangement joins TRBV30 to TRBJ1-1, with D hard to call. CDR1 is GTSNPN and CDR2 is SVGIG in the germline V gene (reference sequence). Trimming cost V 1 base and J 0 bases, with 3 bases left between them. CDR3 size: 12 residues. CDR3 coding DNA: TGTGCCTGGAGTGGGGTGAACACTGAAGCTTTCTTT. Translated, it gives CAWSGVNTEAFF.

This clonotype was observed a handful of times. The V gene is TRBV7-8, the J gene TRBJ2-6; tentative D call: TRBD1 (5 bases). The V gene lost 10 bases and the J gene lost 4 bases, with 11 bases spanning the gap. Germline CDR1 reads SGHVS; CDR2 reads FQNEAQ. CDR3 size: 13 residues. The CDR3 here is CATRAAGANVLTF. CDR3 coding DNA: TGTGCCACCAGGGCTGCCGGGGCCAACGTCCTGACTTTC.

This clonotype was detected a few times. The rearrangement uses TRBV29-1 and TRBJ1-3; D ambiguous. V lost 6 bases, J lost 4 bases, and 7 bases lay in between. The CDR3 totals 11 residues. From germline, CDR1 is SQVTM and CDR2 ANQGSEA. CDR3 in amino acids: CSVSGGNTIYF. The DNA of the CDR3 is TGCAGCGTCTCTGGCGGAAACACCATATATTTT.

The V gene is TRBV27, the J gene TRBJ2-1, with 9 positions matching TRBD2. This CDR3 has 15 amino acids. Germline loops: CDR1 MNHEY, CDR2 SMNVEV (reference sequence). The trim removed 7 bases at V and 5 bases at J, leaving 9 bases unmatched. The CDR3, as DNA: TGTGCCAGCAAGACTAGCGGAGGTCGCCACAATGAGCAGTTCTTC. It codes for CASKTSGGRHNEQFF.

This clonotype was recorded at least ten times. The rearrangement uses TRBV2 and TRBJ2-1; TRBD1 matches 9 bases. V gave up 2 bases and J gave up 8 bases; unmatched junction bases: 4. From germline, CDR1 is SNHLY and CDR2 FYNNEI. CDR3 size: 14 residues. CDR3 residues: CASSERTGEHEQFF. CDR3 DNA: TGTGCCAGCAGTGAAAGGACAGGGGAACATGAGCAGTTCTTC.

J is TRBJ2-3 and V is TRBV28, with D hard to call. CDR3 length equals 11 residues. V was cut by 6 bases and J by 5 bases, with 6 bases left in between. Germline V lookup: CDR1 MDHEN, CDR2 SYDVKM. CDR3 region: CASRQLDTQYF. As DNA, the CDR3 is TGTGCCAGCAGACAACTAGATACGCAGTATTTT.

There are many counts of this clonotype. This sequence joins TRBV30 and TRBJ1-5, with TRBD1 identical over 9 bases. Germline CDR1 reads GTSNPN; CDR2 reads SVGIG (reference sequence). This CDR3 contains 14 residues. V dropped 1 base and J dropped 4; count of bases not matched to a gene: 2. CDR3 sequence reads: CAWSAGQGNQPQHF. In nucleotides, the CDR3 is TGTGCCTGGAGTGCTGGACAGGGGAATCAGCCCCAGCATTTT. Drawing the rest from reference TRBV30 and TRBJ1-5, the complete variable domain is SQTIHQWPATLVQPVGSPLSLECTVEGTSNPNLYWYRQAAGRGLQLLFYSVGIGQISSEVPQNLSASRPQDRQFILSSKKLLLSDSGFYLCAWSAGQGNQPQHFGDGTRLSIL.

The sample holds many counts of this clonotype. The CDR3 loop reads CASKHGTADNQPQHF. CDR3 DNA sequence: TGTGCCAGCAAACACGGGACAGCCGACAATCAGCCCCAGCATTTT. The chain is built from TRBV12-3 or TRBV12-4 and TRBJ1-5; 7 nucleotides align to TRBD1. The J segment lost 3 bases and the V segment lost 7 bases, leaving 9 bases of the junction unmatched. This CDR3 comprises 15 residues.

The table lists this clonotype with many counts. The CDR3 nucleotides read TGTGCCAGCACCGAAACCCAGGTGCGGGAAGAGACCCAGTACTTC. Translated: CASTETQVREETQYF. The chain is built from TRBV28 and TRBJ2-5; D perhaps matches TRBD2 (5 bases). Germline V CDR1 and CDR2: MDHEN, SYDVKM. V lost 7 bases and J lost 3, with 18 bases in between. This CDR3 has 15 amino acids. Full variable domain (rest looked up from reference TRBV28 and TRBJ2-5): DVKVTQSSRYLVKRTGEKVFLECVQDMDHENMFWYRQDPGLGLRLIYFSYDVKMKEKGDIPEGYSVSREKKERFSLILESASTNQTSMYLCASTETQVREETQYFGPGTRLLVL.

The V call is TRBV6-1, the J call TRBJ2-3, with TRBD1 matching 10 bases. Per germline, CDR1 MNHNS and CDR2 SASEGT. The CDR3 has 15 residues. The V segment lost 5 bases and the J segment 3 bases; nucleotides outside the gene matches: 5. The CDR3 here is CASSTGQGLTDTQYF. The CDR3, as DNA: TGTGCCAGCAGTACGGGACAGGGGTTAACAGATACGCAGTATTTT.

V usage is TRBV14 and J usage is TRBJ2-7; 11 bases fit TRBD2. Germline V lookup: CDR1 SGHDN, CDR2 FVKESK. Trimming took 4 bases from V and 3 from J; bases not matched to a gene: 11. The CDR3 extends over 17 amino acids. Here the CDR3 DNA reads TGTGCCAGCAGCCCGCCCTTACCACTAGCGGGGGTCTACGAGCAGTACTTC. It translates to CASSPPLPLAGVYEQYF.

This clonotype was seen only a few times. The chain employs TRBV24-1 and TRBJ2-1; D possibly uses TRBD1 or TRBD2 (5 bases each). With 9 bases removed from V and 1 base from J, the gap between germline ends came to 15 bases. Per germline, CDR1 KGHDR and CDR2 SFDVKD. CDR3 size: 15 residues. CDR3 residues: CATGTRDGSYNEQFF. The CDR3 DNA is TGTGCCACCGGAACCCGGGACGGGTCCTACAATGAGCAGTTCTTC.

This clonotype turned up a few times. This sequence joins TRBV6-2 or TRBV6-3 and TRBJ2-3, with D perhaps TRBD1 (5 bases). The CDR3 contains 13 residues. The germline V and J ends were trimmed by 11 bases and 1 base, with 13 bases remaining between them. Per the germline V gene, CDR1 is MNHEY and CDR2 is SVGEGT. The CDR3 nucleotides read TGTGCCTCAGGGTTGTCGGGCACAGATACGCAGTATTTT. The encoded protein is CASGLSGTDTQYF.

V is TRBV12-3 or TRBV12-4 and J is TRBJ2-1; TRBD2 aligns across 7 bases. V lost 5 bases to trimming and J lost 3 bases; unmatched junction nucleotides: 13. The CDR3 length is 17 residues. CDR3 loop: CASSRAGTSFFYNEQFF. The CDR3 DNA reads as TGTGCCAGCAGTCGAGCGGGAACCTCCTTTTTCTACAATGAGCAGTTCTTC.

In this sample, this clonotype turned up many times. The V and J genes are TRBV3-1 and TRBJ1-2; D unresolved. The CDR3 consists of 15 residues. Germline V lookup: CDR1 LGHDT, CDR2 YNNKEL (reference sequence). V gave up 1 base and J gave up 4 bases, with 13 bases separating them. The CDR3 bases are TGTGCCAGCAGCCAAGGTGTGGGCTCCAGCTATGGCTACACCTTC. Its translation: CASSQGVGSSYGYTF.

This clonotype was recorded many times. J is TRBJ1-1 and V is TRBV20-1, with D uncertain. V was trimmed by 2 bases and J by 0 bases, leaving 7 bases between them. The CDR3 consists of 13 residues. The germline gives CDR1 DFQATT, CDR2 SNEGSKA (reference sequence). CDR3 residues: CSARQTMNTEAFF. The CDR3 region has the DNA TGCAGTGCTAGACAGACTATGAACACTGAAGCTTTCTTT.

This rearrangement joins TRBV7-9 to TRBJ2-3; D possibly uses TRBD1 or TRBD2 (6 bases each). Germline CDR1 SEHNR, CDR2 FQNEAQ (reference sequence). V lost 11 bases to trimming and J lost 2 bases, with 17 bases between them. This CDR3 contains 14 residues. The CDR3 spells CAGVEGGPTDTQYF. The CDR3, as DNA: TGTGCCGGCGTTGAGGGGGGACCCACAGATACGCAGTATTTT.